The 25 T cell receptor beta chains below were found in one sample sequenced in a study of metastatic and nonmetastatic thyroid tumors (TCRdb year 2020). Before undergoing thyroid surgery, none of the patients had been given any kind of treatment. The library relied on PCR. The run used an Illumina HiSeq 4000. The public reads were run again by TCRdb, first through fastp at Q25 and then through MiXCR, and only productive beta chains were kept. For this sample there are about 16,000 clones; 27% appear just once. Roughly 14% of the sample belongs to the ten largest clones. The sequenced sample was adjacent normal tissue. Receptor source: a female donor with papillary thyroid cancer or a benign thyroid nodule (not recorded which). Some clones in this sample may be carry-over from other donors' samples.

By its share, this clone is medium-sized. This rearrangement joins TRBV20-1 to TRBJ2-3, with 11 positions matching TRBD2. Germline CDR1 reads DFQATT; CDR2 reads SNEGSKA (reference sequence). The CDR3 totals 16 residues. After removal of 3 bases from V and 3 bases from J, the junction contained 8 bases not matched to a gene. CDR3 DNA sequence: TGCAGTGCTAGCCTAGCGGGAGGACGGGGAACAGATACGCAGTATTTT. Protein product: CSASLAGGRGTDTQYF.

CDR3 residues: CATSDRAGEGGELFF. For the CDR3, the DNA is TGTGCCACCAGTGATAGGGCAGGGGAAGGCGGGGAGCTGTTTTTT. V and J are TRBV24-1 and TRBJ2-2, with D perhaps matching TRBD1 (6 bases). Germline V gene sequence: CDR1 KGHDR, CDR2 SFDVKD. Between the trimmed V and J ends, which lost 3 bases and 7 bases, there was a span of 14 bases. The CDR3 runs 15 residues.

The chain has TRBV7-2 and TRBJ2-3; D is undetermined. From germline, CDR1 is SGHTA and CDR2 FQGNSA. The CDR3 covers 13 residues. Trimming pared 4 bases from V and 3 bases from J, leaving 8 bases between. CDR3 DNA sequence: TGTGCCAGCAGCTCCCTAGGAACAGATACGCAGTATTTT. This encodes CASSSLGTDTQYF. The full variable domain, its missing parts supplied by reference TRBV7-2 and TRBJ2-3, is GAGVSQSPSNKVTEKGKDVELRCDPISGHTALYWYRQSLGQGLEFLIYFQGNSAPDKSGLPSDRFSAERTGGSVSTLTIQRTQQEDSAVYLCASSSLGTDTQYFGPGTRLTVL.

This clone was seen a few times. The rearrangement uses TRBV27 and TRBJ1-2; D is perhaps TRBD1 (6 bases). Per germline, CDR1 MNHEY and CDR2 SMNVEV (reference sequence). V lost 0 bases and J lost 7, with 12 bases in between. The CDR3 length is 14 residues. DNA for the CDR3: TGTGCCAGCAGTTTATCGCCAGGGGCGGTTGGCTACACCTTC. It specifies CASSLSPGAVGYTF.

This clone has a handful of counts. This chain joins TRBV6-1 and TRBJ1-6, with D possibly matching TRBD1 (5 bases). CDR3 size: 14 residues. V was shortened by 7 bases and J by 3 bases, with 10 bases between the two germline ends. Germline lookup yields CDR1 MNHNS and CDR2 SASEGT. CDR3 sequence (DNA): TGTGCCAGCATGATCGACAGCTATAATTCACCCCTCCACTTT. This translates into CASMIDSYNSPLHF.

The genes are TRBV20-1 and TRBJ2-7, with TRBD1 matching 8 bases. Trimming at V came to 1 base and at J to 2 bases, leaving 7 bases not matched to a gene. CDR1 and CDR2 from the germline V gene are DFQATT and SNEGSKA (reference sequence). This CDR3 comprises 15 residues. CDR3 loop: CSARAEGTGTYEQYF. CDR3 nucleotide sequence: TGCAGTGCTAGAGCCGAGGGGACAGGAACCTACGAGCAGTACTTC.

The chain links TRBV6-1 to TRBJ1-5; D unclear. V lost 4 bases and J 1 base, leaving 5 bases between the germline ends. Looked up from germline, CDR1 is MNHNS and CDR2 is SASEGT. There are 13 residues in the CDR3. CDR3 sequence (DNA): TGTGCCAGCAGTGTAGCGAGCAATCAGCCCCAGCATTTT. It translates to CASSVASNQPQHF.

The chain carries TRBV12-3 or TRBV12-4 and TRBJ2-7, with D possibly matching TRBD2 (5 bases). The CDR3 loop spans 16 amino acids. V was pared by 6 bases and J by 4 bases, with 22 bases between. The CDR3 DNA follows: TGTGCCAGCAGCGTGGGGTTAGCGAGGTTTGGGTACGAGCAGTACTTC. Protein: CASSVGLARFGYEQYF.

This clone was seen many times. The chain has TRBV6-1 and TRBJ2-7; tentative D call: TRBD1 (6 bases). Trimming took 5 bases from V and 2 from J, leaving 16 bases between them. Germline CDR1 reads MNHNS; CDR2 reads SASEGT. CDR3 length: 15 residues. CDR3 DNA sequence: TGTGCCAGCAGTTCCGAATTTAGGACAGCCTACGAGCAGTACTTC. This codes for CASSSEFRTAYEQYF.

A few counts support this clone. The same CDR3 can be traced to other DNA sequences in this sample. The chain couples TRBV24-1 to TRBJ1-1; no firm D call. V gave up 7 bases and J gave up 0 bases, with 20 bases separating them. Germline V gene data show CDR1 as KGHDR and CDR2 as SFDVKD. The CDR3 is 17 residues long. CDR3 region: CATRPLGGILLNTEAFF. The CDR3 DNA reads TGTGCCACCAGGCCCTTGGGCGGGATATTATTGAACACTGAAGCTTTCTTT.

The rearrangement uses TRBV27 and TRBJ2-2; 7 bases agree with TRBD1. This CDR3 comprises 15 residues. The germline V gene encodes CDR1 MNHEY and CDR2 SMNVEV (reference sequence). Trimming took 8 bases from V and 0 from J; bases not matched to a gene: 6. For the CDR3, the DNA is TGTGCCAGCGGTCCGGGACAGCCGAACACCGGGGAGCTGTTTTTT. Amino acid sequence: CASGPGQPNTGELFF.

This clone was observed a few times. J is TRBJ2-7 and V is TRBV7-9; the D gene is possibly TRBD2 (5 bases). Trimming shortened V by 6 bases and J by 2 bases, and 14 bases separated the two germline ends. CDR3 size: 14 residues. CDR1 is SEHNR and CDR2 is FQNEAQ in the germline V gene (reference sequence). This CDR3 reads CASSTAGNTYEQYF. The CDR3 DNA reads as TGTGCCAGCAGTACCGCCGGGAACACCTACGAGCAGTACTTC.

The V and J genes are TRBV24-1 and TRBJ2-5, with 8 nucleotides matching TRBD1. CDR3 size: 17 residues. With 1 base clipped from V and 5 bases from J, the junction kept 11 bases outside the gene matches. The germline V gene encodes CDR1 KGHDR and CDR2 SFDVKD. The CDR3 DNA is TGTGCCACCAGTGATTTCTCGGGGACAGGACTGTCGGAGACCCAGTACTTC. Protein: CATSDFSGTGLSETQYF.

J is TRBJ1-1 and V is TRBV6-1; 7 bases align to TRBD1. With 6 bases clipped from V and 1 base from J, the junction kept 8 bases outside the gene matches. Germline CDR1 and CDR2: MNHNS and SASEGT. The CDR3 extends over 15 amino acids. The CDR3: CASRTRTGANTEAFF. The DNA of the CDR3 is TGTGCCAGCAGGACCCGGACAGGTGCGAACACTGAAGCTTTCTTT.

This clone has a handful of counts. Being one base from a much bigger clone, this may be a read error. The chain's CDR3 is CASSETGECTEAFF. The CDR3 DNA reads as TGTGCCAGCAGTGAGACAGGGGAGTGCACTGAAGCTTTCTTT. The chain couples TRBV28 to TRBJ1-1, with TRBD1 matching 8 bases. There are 14 residues in the CDR3. The V gene's germline CDR1 is MDHEN and CDR2 SYDVKM. V shed 5 bases and J 4 bases; nucleotides not matched to a gene: 6.

This clone is termed medium-sized (0.01 to 0.1%). This chain connects TRBV28 to TRBJ1-3, with D hard to call. Germline CDR1 reads MDHEN; CDR2 reads SYDVKM. This CDR3 contains 14 residues. V lost 3 bases, J lost 0 bases, and 6 bases lay in between. The CDR3 reads CASSFGGSGNTIYF. The CDR3 DNA is TGTGCCAGCAGTTTCGGCGGCTCTGGAAACACCATATATTTT.

The chain uses TRBV19 and TRBJ2-5, with D possibly matching TRBD1 (5 bases). The CDR3 loop spans 13 amino acids. V lost 5 bases, J lost 4 bases, and 11 bases lay in between. CDR1 is LNHDA, CDR2 SQIVND, per germline (reference sequence). CDR3 loop: CASSFGAGETQYF. The CDR3, as DNA: TGTGCCAGTAGTTTTGGGGCCGGAGAGACCCAGTACTTC.

Notes on this clone: One end of the junction does not line up with germline, which may come from a read error. The J gene is TRBJ1-3, the V gene TRBV2, with TRBD1 matching 8 bases. Germline values: CDR1 SNHLY, CDR2 FYNNEI. The CDR3 runs to 16 residues. CDR3 sequence reads: CASSVSGGDSGSTIYF. Written as DNA, the CDR3 is TGTGCCAGCAGTGTGTCAGGGGGCGACTCTGGAAGCACCATATATTTT.

This clone was observed a handful of times. The rearrangement uses TRBV12-3 or TRBV12-4 and TRBJ2-2; no clear D. The CDR3 runs to 14 residues. Trimming took 5 bases from V and 5 from J, leaving 12 bases between them. The CDR3 loop reads CASSLVGTTGELFF. CDR3 DNA: TGTGCCAGCAGTCTTGTAGGTACGACCGGGGAGCTGTTTTTT.

The chain combines TRBV6-4 with TRBJ1-2; the D gene is possibly TRBD1 (5 bases). The CDR3 runs 12 residues. The germline gives CDR1 MRHNA, CDR2 SNTAGT. V lost 6 bases and J lost 7, with 12 bases in between. The CDR3 DNA reads as TGTGCCAGCAGGTACGGGGCAGGTGGCTACACCTTC. Protein: CASRYGAGGYTF.

The V gene is TRBV11-2, the J gene TRBJ2-1; the D gene is possibly TRBD1 (5 bases). From germline, CDR1 is SGHAT and CDR2 FQNNGV. The CDR3 runs to 15 residues. The ends were cut back, 3 bases at V and 0 bases at J, with 9 bases in the middle. The CDR3 nucleotides read TGTGCCAGCAGCTTTCTTCAGGGCTCCTACAATGAGCAGTTCTTC. Amino acid sequence: CASSFLQGSYNEQFF.

This clone came up a few times. Written as DNA, the CDR3 is TGTGCCAGCAGTTACGGGGCGGGAGGCTACGAGCAGTACTTC. Translated: CASSYGAGGYEQYF. The chain links TRBV6-2 or TRBV6-3 to TRBJ2-7; 8 bases are shared with TRBD2. Germline V gene sequence: CDR1 MNHEY, CDR2 SVGEGT. The CDR3 is 14 amino acids. Trimming took 2 bases from V and 3 from J; bases not matched to a gene: 3.

The table lists this clone with a few counts. At one boundary the junction diverges from the germline segment, which might be a read error. The gene calls are TRBV13 and TRBJ1-5; the D is unclear. CDR1 and CDR2 (germline): PRHDT, FYEKMQ (reference sequence). CDR3 length: 21 amino acids. The CDR3 protein is CASTLSTGNPNAHAINQPQHF. The CDR3 bases are TGTGCCAGCACCTTATCCACGGGGAATCCGAACGCCCACGCGATCAATCAGCCCCAGCATTTT.

CDR3 sequence reads: CASMEAGFHTDTQYF. CDR3 in DNA: TGTGCCAGCATGGAAGCGGGGTTCCACACAGATACGCAGTATTTT. This chain uses TRBV6-1 with TRBJ2-3, with 7 bases identical to TRBD2. The CDR3 has 15 amino acids. Germline V lookup: CDR1 MNHNS, CDR2 SASEGT. V lost 7 bases, J lost 2 bases, and 9 bases stayed unmatched.

This clone showed up just a few times. J is TRBJ2-2 and V is TRBV6-4; D not certain. V was shortened by 5 bases and J by 0 bases, with 13 bases between the two germline ends. Germline V CDR1 and CDR2: MRHNA, SNTAGT. This CDR3 region has 16 residues. The CDR3 bases are TGTGCCAGCAGTTACCAGACGGGCTCGAACACCGGGGAGCTGTTTTTT. Its protein is CASSYQTGSNTGELFF.